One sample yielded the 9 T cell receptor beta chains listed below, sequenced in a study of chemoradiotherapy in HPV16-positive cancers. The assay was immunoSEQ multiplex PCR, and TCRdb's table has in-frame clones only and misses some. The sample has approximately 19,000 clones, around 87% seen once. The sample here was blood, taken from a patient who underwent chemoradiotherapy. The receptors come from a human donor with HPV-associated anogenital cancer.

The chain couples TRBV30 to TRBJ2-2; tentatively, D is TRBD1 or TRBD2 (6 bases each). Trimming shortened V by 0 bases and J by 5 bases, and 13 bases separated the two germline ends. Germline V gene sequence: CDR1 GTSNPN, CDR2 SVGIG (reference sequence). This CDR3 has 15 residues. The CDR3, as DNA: TGTGCCTGGAGTGTTTCCGGGGGCGGTACCGGGGAGCTGTTTTTT. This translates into CAWSVSGGGTGELFF.

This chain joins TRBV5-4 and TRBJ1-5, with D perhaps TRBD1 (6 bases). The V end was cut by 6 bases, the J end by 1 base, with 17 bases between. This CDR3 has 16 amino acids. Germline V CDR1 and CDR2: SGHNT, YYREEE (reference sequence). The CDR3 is CASTPPQGESNQPQHF. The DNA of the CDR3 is TGTGCCAGCACCCCCCCACAGGGAGAGAGCAATCAGCCCCAGCATTTT.

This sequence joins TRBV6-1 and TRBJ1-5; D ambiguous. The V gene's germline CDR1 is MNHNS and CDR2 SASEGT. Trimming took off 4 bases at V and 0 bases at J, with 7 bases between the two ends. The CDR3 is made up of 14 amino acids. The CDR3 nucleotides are TGTGCCAGCAGTGTGTCCCATAGCAATCAGCCCCAGCATTTT. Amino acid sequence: CASSVSHSNQPQHF.

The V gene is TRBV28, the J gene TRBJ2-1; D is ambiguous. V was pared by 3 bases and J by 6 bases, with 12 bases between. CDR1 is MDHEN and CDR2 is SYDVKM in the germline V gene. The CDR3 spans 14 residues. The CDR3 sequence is CASSFPLIANEQFF. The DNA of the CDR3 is TGTGCCAGCAGTTTCCCCCTGATTGCCAATGAGCAGTTCTTC.

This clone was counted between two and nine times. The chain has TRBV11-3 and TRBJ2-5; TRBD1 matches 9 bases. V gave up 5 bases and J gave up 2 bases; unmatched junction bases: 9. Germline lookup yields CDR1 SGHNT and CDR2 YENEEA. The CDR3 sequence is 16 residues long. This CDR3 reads CASSKGQGVGQETQYF. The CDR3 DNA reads TGTGCCAGCAGCAAGGGACAGGGAGTGGGACAAGAGACCCAGTACTTC.

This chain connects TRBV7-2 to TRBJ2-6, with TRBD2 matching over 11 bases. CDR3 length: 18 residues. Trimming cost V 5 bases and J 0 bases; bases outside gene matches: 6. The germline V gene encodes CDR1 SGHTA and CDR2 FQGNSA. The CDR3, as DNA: TGTGCCAGCAGCCTACTAGCGGGGGCCCTCTCTGGGGCCAACGTCCTGACTTTC. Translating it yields CASSLLAGALSGANVLTF. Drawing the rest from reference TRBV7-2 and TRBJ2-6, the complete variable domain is GAGVSQSPSNKVTEKGKDVELRCDPISGHTALYWYRQSLGQGLEFLIYFQGNSAPDKSGLPSDRFSAERTGGSVSTLTIQRTQQEDSAVYLCASSLLAGALSGANVLTFGAGSRLTVL.

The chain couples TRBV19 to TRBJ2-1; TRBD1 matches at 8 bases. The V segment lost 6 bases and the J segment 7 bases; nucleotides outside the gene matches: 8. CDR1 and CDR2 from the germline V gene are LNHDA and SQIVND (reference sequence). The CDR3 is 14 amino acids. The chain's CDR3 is CASRGQGAGNEQFF. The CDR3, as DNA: TGTGCCAGTAGAGGGCAGGGGGCAGGGAATGAGCAGTTCTTC.

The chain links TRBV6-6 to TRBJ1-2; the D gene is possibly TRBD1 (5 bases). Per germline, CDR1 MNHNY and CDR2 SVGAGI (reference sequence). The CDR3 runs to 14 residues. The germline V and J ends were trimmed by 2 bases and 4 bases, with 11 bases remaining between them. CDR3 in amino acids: CASSYSRGAYGYTF. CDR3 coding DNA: TGTGCCAGCAGTTACAGCCGTGGGGCCTATGGCTACACCTTC.

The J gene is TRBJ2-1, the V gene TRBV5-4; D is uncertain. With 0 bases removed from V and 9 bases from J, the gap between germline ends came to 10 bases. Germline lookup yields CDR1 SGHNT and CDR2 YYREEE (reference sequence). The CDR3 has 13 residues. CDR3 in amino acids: CASSLESPGEQFF. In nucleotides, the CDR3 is TGTGCCAGCAGCTTGGAGTCTCCAGGTGAGCAGTTCTTC.